A single T cell receptor (beta chain) is shown here with its context. Its target is unknown. The data were taken from a study of T cell responses to AZD1222 COVID-19 vaccine. Findings and caveats of the study: Clonal diversity was possibly underestimated, and white British individuals and females predominated among donors.

Libraries were prepared by immunoSEQ multiplex PCR; TCRdb keeps only in-frame clonotypes and omits some of them. The repertoire has around 100,000 clones, approximately 90% of them found once; the top ten carry less than 20%. V was pared by 5 bases and J by 4 bases, with 4 bases of the junction left unmatched. The CDR3 contains 13 residues. The chain employs TRBV12-3 or TRBV12-4 and TRBJ1-2; 7 bases agree with TRBD1. The TCR sequence derives from an adult in good health. Source: peripheral blood, taken on day 0 of AZD1222 vaccination. CDR3 region: CASSLRDSYGYTF. CDR3 nucleotide sequence: TGTGCCAGCAGTCTAAGGGACAGCTATGGCTACACCTTC.